The 27 T cell receptor beta chains given below trace back to one sample, sequenced in a study of cytomegalovirus exposure and HLA in healthy donors. Vbeta (60) and Jbeta (13) primers were used in the PCR. The data were produced by immunoSEQ multiplex PCR, yet TCRdb's version contains in-frame clones alone and is incomplete. The sample includes 100,000 to 150,000 clones, about four fifths of them seen just once. The sequencing input was PBMCs. The receptors were gathered from a woman aged 35 to 49 in good health and CMV-seropositive.

This chain connects TRBV6-1 to TRBJ2-3; tentative D call: TRBD1 (5 bases). CDR1 MNHNS and CDR2 SASEGT come from the germline V gene. This CDR3 contains 15 residues. Trimming cost V 2 bases and J 3 bases, with 12 bases left between them. In nucleotides, the CDR3 is TGTGCCAGCAGTGAAAGGGGAACGTTAACAGATACGCAGTATTTT. Its protein product is CASSERGTLTDTQYF.

The chain links TRBV7-9 to TRBJ2-2, with TRBD2 as a possible D gene (6 bases). This CDR3 is 16 amino acids long. Germline CDR1 SEHNR, CDR2 FQNEAQ (reference sequence). Trimming removed 2 bases from V and 0 bases from J, with 10 bases in between. The CDR3 loop reads CASSLLAESNTGELFF. The CDR3 DNA is TGTGCCAGCAGCTTATTAGCGGAGTCGAACACCGGGGAGCTGTTTTTT.

This clone was recorded once. The CDR3 here is CASSLGQQSEQFF. The CDR3 DNA sequence: TGTGCCAGCAGTTTGGGACAGCAGTCTGAGCAGTTCTTC. The V call is TRBV27, the J call TRBJ2-1, with TRBD1 identical over 7 bases. The ends lost 3 bases at V and 9 bases at J; junction bases unmatched: 5. The CDR3 covers 13 residues. Germline lookup yields CDR1 MNHEY and CDR2 SMNVEV (reference sequence).

The chain carries TRBV10-3 and TRBJ2-4; 14 nucleotides match TRBD2. CDR3 length: 17 residues. The germline gives CDR1 ENHRY, CDR2 SYGVKD. V was pared by 4 bases and J by 7 bases, with 9 bases of the junction left unmatched. The CDR3 nucleotides read TGTGCCATCAGTGGGGGGACTAGCGGGAGTCTGGTTAACATTCAGTACTTC. Translated: CAISGGTSGSLVNIQYF.

This chain joins TRBV19 and TRBJ2-7, with D unresolved. Germline CDR1 LNHDA, CDR2 SQIVND (reference sequence). Trimming shortened V by 5 bases and J by 6 bases, and 14 bases separated the two germline ends. This CDR3 spans 13 amino acids. CDR3 region: CASSSTPAAEQYF. CDR3 sequence (DNA): TGTGCCAGTAGTTCGACTCCCGCGGCCGAGCAGTACTTC.

This clone was recorded a few times. The chain combines TRBV30 with TRBJ2-7; 7 bases are a match to TRBD2. This CDR3 has 13 amino acids. V shed 3 bases and J 2 bases; nucleotides not matched to a gene: 4. Germline CDR1 is GTSNPN and CDR2 is SVGIG (reference sequence). CDR3 sequence: CAWRGAGTYEQYF. For the CDR3, the DNA is TGTGCCTGGAGAGGAGCGGGAACCTACGAGCAGTACTTC. Full variable domain (rest looked up from reference TRBV30 and TRBJ2-7): SQTIHQWPATLVQPVGSPLSLECTVEGTSNPNLYWYRQAAGRGLQLLFYSVGIGQISSEVPQNLSASRPQDRQFILSSKKLLLSDSGFYLCAWRGAGTYEQYFGPGTRLTVT.

The chain's CDR3 is CASSFGPLAGGMFYNEQFF. The CDR3 DNA reads as TGTGCCAGCAGCTTCGGTCCCCTAGCGGGAGGGATGTTCTACAATGAGCAGTTCTTC. This chain uses TRBV5-6 with TRBJ2-1; 12 nucleotides match TRBD2. Germline V lookup: CDR1 SGHDT, CDR2 YYEEEE. The CDR3 contains 19 residues. The trim removed 2 bases at V and 3 bases at J, leaving 12 bases unmatched. The full variable domain, its missing parts supplied by reference TRBV5-6 and TRBJ2-1, is DAGVTQSPTHLIKTRGQQVTLRCSPKSGHDTVSWYQQALGQGPQFIFQYYEEEERQRGNFPDRFSGHQFPNYSSELNVNALLLGDSALYLCASSFGPLAGGMFYNEQFFGPGTRLTVL.

In its sample, this clone was seen a few times. This chain connects TRBV14 to TRBJ1-5; unclear D gene. Germline CDR1 reads SGHDN; CDR2 reads FVKESK. Trimming took off 0 bases at V and 9 bases at J, with 9 bases between the two ends. The CDR3 totals 13 residues. CDR3 amino acids: CASSQDRRGPQHF. In DNA form, the CDR3 reads TGTGCCAGCAGCCAAGACCGACGCGGGCCCCAGCATTTT.

The rearrangement uses TRBV9 and TRBJ1-2; 10 bases fit TRBD1. This CDR3 has 16 amino acids. The germline V gene has CDR1 SGDLS and CDR2 YYNGEE. J was trimmed by 0 bases and V by 1 base; bases with no gene match: 3. The CDR3 loop reads CASSVSGTGANYGYTF. In DNA form, the CDR3 reads TGTGCCAGCAGCGTATCCGGGACAGGGGCTAACTATGGCTACACCTTC.

This chain joins TRBV6-6 and TRBJ2-3, with D unclear. The CDR3 is 11 amino acids. Germline V gene data show CDR1 as MNHNY and CDR2 as SVGAGI (reference sequence). The germline V and J ends were trimmed by 5 bases and 6 bases, with 6 bases remaining between them. CDR3 residues: CASSPRDTQYF. The CDR3 DNA reads TGTGCCAGCAGTCCGCGGGATACGCAGTATTTT.

This chain joins TRBV25-1 and TRBJ1-1, with 9 bases aligning to TRBD1. Germline-derived CDR1 and CDR2 are MGHDK and SYGVNS. Trimming at V came to 6 bases and at J to 4 bases, leaving 6 bases not matched to a gene. The CDR3 contains 14 residues. This CDR3 is CASSEQGASTEAFF. CDR3 in DNA: TGTGCCAGCAGCGAACAGGGGGCTAGCACTGAAGCTTTCTTT.

V gene TRBV7-9 combines with J gene TRBJ1-1, with D unresolved. V was trimmed by 2 bases and J by 1 base, leaving 11 bases between them. In germline, CDR1 is SEHNR, CDR2 FQNEAQ (reference sequence). The CDR3 runs to 15 residues. This CDR3 reads CASSLRSGENTEAFF. As DNA, the CDR3 is TGTGCCAGCAGCTTAAGGTCGGGAGAGAACACTGAAGCTTTCTTT.

The rearrangement links TRBV11-2 to TRBJ2-5, with 8 bases identical to TRBD1. Losses at the gene ends were 4 bases for V and 2 bases for J; bases not matched to a gene: 6. There are 15 residues in the CDR3. Germline CDR1 and CDR2: SGHAT and FQNNGV. The CDR3 DNA is TGTGCCAGCAGCTACAACCGGGACAGGCAAGAGACCCAGTACTTC. Protein sequence: CASSYNRDRQETQYF.

This chain connects TRBV9 to TRBJ1-3; no clear D gene. Germline CDR1 SGDLS, CDR2 YYNGEE. With 0 bases removed from V and 0 bases from J, the gap between germline ends came to 7 bases. There are 15 residues in the CDR3. The CDR3 sequence: CASSVGGSSGNTIYF. CDR3 in DNA: TGTGCCAGCAGCGTAGGTGGGAGCTCTGGAAACACCATATATTTT.

In its sample, this clone was seen once. The chain couples TRBV30 to TRBJ2-7; TRBD2 might be the D (6 bases). Germline CDR1 GTSNPN, CDR2 SVGIG (reference sequence). The CDR3 is 12 amino acids. Trimming took 3 bases from V and 2 from J, leaving 8 bases between them. CDR3 residues: CAWRGLPYEQYF. The CDR3 bases are TGTGCCTGGAGGGGACTCCCCTACGAGCAGTACTTC.

The gene calls are TRBV6-4 and TRBJ2-3; a weak D match, TRBD2 (6 bases). The V end was cut by 6 bases, the J end by 1 base, with 17 bases between. The germline CDR1 and CDR2 sequences are MRHNA and SNTAGT. The CDR3 extends over 16 amino acids. CDR3 protein: CASRRGWDSRTDTQYF. The CDR3 DNA reads as TGTGCCAGCAGGAGGGGTTGGGACTCCCGCACAGATACGCAGTATTTT.

This clone showed up just once. The chain couples TRBV12-2 to TRBJ1-1. TRBV12-2 is a recognized pseudogene. CDR3 length: 18 amino acids. The CDR3 DNA is TGTGCAAGTCGCTTACCCGTTATGGGGGGGAAAGAGAACACTGAAGCTTTCTTT. It codes for CASRLPVMGGKENTEAFF.

The rearrangement uses TRBV11-2 and TRBJ2-1; 11 bases are shared with TRBD2. This CDR3 has 14 amino acids. The trim removed 6 bases at V and 8 bases at J, leaving 6 bases unmatched. Looked up from germline, CDR1 is SGHAT and CDR2 is FQNNGV. CDR3 in DNA: TGTGCCAGCAGGCCTAGCGGGAGGCCGGATGAGCAGTTCTTC. Translated, it gives CASRPSGRPDEQFF. The full variable domain, completed using reference TRBV11-2 and TRBJ2-1, is EAGVAQSPRYKIIEKRQSVAFWCNPISGHATLYWYQQILGQGPKLLIQFQNNGVVDDSQLPKDRFSAERLKGVDSTLKIQPAKLEDSAVYLCASRPSGRPDEQFFGPGTRLTVL.

The chain combines TRBV28 with TRBJ1-2; tentative D call: TRBD1 (6 bases). The CDR3 is made up of 15 amino acids. The ends were cut back, 7 bases at V and 4 bases at J, with 19 bases in the middle. Germline V gives CDR1 MDHEN, CDR2 SYDVKM. The CDR3: CASTIGSDRVYGYTF. In nucleotides, the CDR3 is TGTGCCAGCACCATCGGGTCGGACAGAGTCTATGGCTACACCTTC.

This sequence joins TRBV5-1 and TRBJ1-1; 11 bases map to TRBD1. Germline V gene data show CDR1 as SGHRS and CDR2 as YFSETQ. Trimming took 2 bases from V and 8 from J; bases not matched to a gene: 2. There are 13 residues in the CDR3. The CDR3 loop reads CASSFGQGAEAFF. The CDR3 DNA follows: TGCGCCAGCAGCTTTGGACAGGGGGCCGAAGCTTTCTTT.

This clone was detected only once. The CDR3 sequence: CASSLSSGRAYEQYF. As DNA, the CDR3 is TGTGCCAGCAGCTTGTCTAGCGGGAGGGCCTACGAGCAGTACTTC. This rearrangement joins TRBV5-5 to TRBJ2-7, with 12 positions matching TRBD2. Looked up from germline, CDR1 is SGHKS and CDR2 is YYEKEE (reference sequence). V lost 1 base to trimming and J lost 2 bases; unmatched junction nucleotides: 1. This CDR3 contains 15 residues.

The chain joins TRBV2 to TRBJ2-5; TRBD2 matches at 11 bases. The J call may be wrong; the DNA end is better matched by TRBJ2-7. Germline values: CDR1 SNHLY, CDR2 FYNNEI. The CDR3 loop spans 14 amino acids. In DNA, the CDR3 is TGTGCCAGCTGCCGACTAGCGGGGCACTACGAGCAGTACTTC. This gives the protein CASCRLAGHYEQYF.

The chain recombines TRBV11-2 with TRBJ2-7; the match to TRBD2 covers 13 bases. The germline V gene has CDR1 SGHAT and CDR2 FQNNGV. There are 15 residues in the CDR3. V shed 5 bases and J 4 bases; nucleotides not matched to a gene: 5. As DNA, the CDR3 is TGTGCCAGCAGCGAGACTAGCGGGAGGAGTTACGAGCAGTACTTC. This codes for CASSETSGRSYEQYF. The complete variable domain, with remaining parts taken from reference TRBV11-2 and TRBJ2-7, reads EAGVAQSPRYKIIEKRQSVAFWCNPISGHATLYWYQQILGQGPKLLIQFQNNGVVDDSQLPKDRFSAERLKGVDSTLKIQPAKLEDSAVYLCASSETSGRSYEQYFGPGTRLTVT.

The chain links TRBV28 to TRBJ2-7; D gene unclear. V was shortened by 6 bases and J by 0 bases, with 9 bases between the two germline ends. CDR3 length: 13 residues. Germline CDR1 is MDHEN and CDR2 is SYDVKM. Here the CDR3 reads CASRQSSSYEQYF. CDR3 in DNA: TGTGCCAGCAGGCAATCGAGCTCCTACGAGCAGTACTTC.

V is TRBV15 and J is TRBJ2-1; D is ambiguous. Germline CDR1 LNHNV, CDR2 YYDKDF (reference sequence). The V end was cut by 3 bases, the J end by 9 bases, with 15 bases between. The CDR3 has 14 residues. The CDR3 region has the DNA TGTGCCACCAGCAGTGGCGAGAGTGCTAGTGAGCAGTTCTTC. It translates to CATSSGESASEQFF.

The chain employs TRBV7-2 and TRBJ2-3, with a possible D match to TRBD1 (6 bases). In germline, CDR1 is SGHTA, CDR2 FQGNSA. V lost 4 bases, J lost 6 bases, and 8 bases lay in between. CDR3 size: 12 residues. The CDR3 nucleotides read TGTGCCAGCAGCTCGAGGGGGGATACGCAGTATTTT. Translation: CASSSRGDTQYF.

V usage is TRBV7-8 and J usage is TRBJ2-7; TRBD1 matches at 9 bases. Trimming at V came to 2 bases and at J to 4 bases, leaving 12 bases not matched to a gene. The CDR3 has 17 residues. Germline CDR1 and CDR2: SGHVS and FQNEAQ. The CDR3 spells CASSLLGTGRFGYEQYF. In DNA, the CDR3 is TGTGCCAGCAGCTTACTCGGGACAGGGAGATTCGGGTACGAGCAGTACTTC.